The text below deals with one TCR beta chain. What it binds is unknown. In the naive CD8 group, cells lacked CD45RO and were positively selected for CCR7, so terminally differentiated effector memory CD45RA+ cells were left out. Here immunoSEQ multiplex PCR was the method, and the copy in TCRdb shows in-frame clones only, minus some. Among more than 2 million clones listed, around 95% were seen once. These data are taken from a study of shared clonotypes between healthy human individuals. Study-wide results and limits: Relative to memory subsets, naive subsets generally showed larger estimated richness.

Trimming removed 5 bases at V and 4 bases at J, with 9 bases between. The germline gives CDR1 SNHLY, CDR2 FYNNEI. This CDR3 comprises 13 residues. The sequenced sample consisted of naive CD8+ T cells from PBMCs. The chain carries TRBV2 and TRBJ2-1; no clear D gene. The clonotype originates from a man between 18 and 35 years old in good health. Some clones in this sample may be carry-over from other donors' samples. The CDR3 spells CASSNDLYNEQFF. The CDR3 region has the DNA TGTGCCAGCAGTAACGACCTATACAATGAGCAGTTCTTC.